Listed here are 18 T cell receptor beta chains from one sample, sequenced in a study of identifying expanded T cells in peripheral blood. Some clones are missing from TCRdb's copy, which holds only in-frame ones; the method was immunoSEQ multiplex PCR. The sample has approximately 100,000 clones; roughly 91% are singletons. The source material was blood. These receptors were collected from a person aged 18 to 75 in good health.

The CDR3 nucleotides are TGTGCCAGTAGTATGGGGGACAGCCTCTACTCTGGGGCCAACGTCCTGACTTTC. Protein product: CASSMGDSLYSGANVLTF. This rearrangement joins TRBV19 to TRBJ2-6, with 7 bases fitting TRBD1. The CDR3 runs 18 residues. J gave up 0 bases and V 3 bases, and 8 bases lay outside the gene matches. In germline, CDR1 is LNHDA, CDR2 SQIVND (reference sequence).

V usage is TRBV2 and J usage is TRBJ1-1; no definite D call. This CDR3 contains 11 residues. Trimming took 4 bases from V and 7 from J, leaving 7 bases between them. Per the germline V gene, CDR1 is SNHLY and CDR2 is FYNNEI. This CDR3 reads CASSAGYEAFF. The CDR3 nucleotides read TGTGCCAGCAGTGCGGGCTATGAAGCTTTCTTT.

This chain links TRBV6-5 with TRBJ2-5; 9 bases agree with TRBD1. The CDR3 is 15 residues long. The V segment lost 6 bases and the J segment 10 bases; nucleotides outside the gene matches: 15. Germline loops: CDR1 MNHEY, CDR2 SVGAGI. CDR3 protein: CASRLTGGGSRDQYF. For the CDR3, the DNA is TGTGCCAGCAGACTGACAGGGGGTGGCTCCCGGGACCAGTACTTC.

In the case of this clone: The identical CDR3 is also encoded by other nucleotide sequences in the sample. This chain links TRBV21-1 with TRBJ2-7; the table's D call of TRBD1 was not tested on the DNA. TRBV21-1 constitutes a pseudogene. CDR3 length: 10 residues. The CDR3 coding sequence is TGTGCCAGCAGCAAGGGACAAGCTTTCGTC. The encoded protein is CASSKGQAFV.

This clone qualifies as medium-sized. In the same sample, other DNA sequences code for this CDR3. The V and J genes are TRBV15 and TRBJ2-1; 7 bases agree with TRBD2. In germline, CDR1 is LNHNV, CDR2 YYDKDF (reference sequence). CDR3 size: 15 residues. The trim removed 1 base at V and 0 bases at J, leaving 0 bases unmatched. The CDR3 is CATSRVAGSYNEQFF. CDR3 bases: TGTGCCACCAGCAGAGTAGCGGGCTCCTACAATGAGCAGTTCTTC. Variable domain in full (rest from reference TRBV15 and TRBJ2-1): DAMVIQNPRYQVTQFGKPVTLSCSQTLNHNVMYWYQQKSSQAPKLLFHYYDKDFNNEADTPDNFQSRRPNTSFCFLDIRSPGLGDTAMYLCATSRVAGSYNEQFFGPGTRLTVL.

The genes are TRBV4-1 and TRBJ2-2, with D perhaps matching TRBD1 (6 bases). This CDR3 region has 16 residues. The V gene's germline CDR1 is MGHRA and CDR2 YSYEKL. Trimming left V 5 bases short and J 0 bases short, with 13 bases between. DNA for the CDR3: TGCGCCAGCAGCACCTGGACAGAATCGAACACCGGGGAGCTGTTTTTT. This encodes CASSTWTESNTGELFF.

The DNA for the CDR3 is TGTGCCACCAGCAGAGGAGGGACAGGGTATCAGGAAAAACTGTTTTTT. Translating it yields CATSRGGTGYQEKLFF. The chain employs TRBV15 and TRBJ1-4; 9 bases are a match to TRBD1. The CDR3 covers 16 residues. V was pared by 1 base and J by 8 bases, with 8 bases of the junction left unmatched. Per the germline V gene, CDR1 is LNHNV and CDR2 is YYDKDF (reference sequence).

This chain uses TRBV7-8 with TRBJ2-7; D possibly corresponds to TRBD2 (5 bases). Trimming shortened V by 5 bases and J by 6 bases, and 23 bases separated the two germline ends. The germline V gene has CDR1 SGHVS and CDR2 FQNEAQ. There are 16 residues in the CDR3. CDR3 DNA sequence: TGTGCCAGCAGCCCCCCACCCGGGATCAAAAGACGCGAGCAGTACTTC. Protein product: CASSPPPGIKRREQYF.

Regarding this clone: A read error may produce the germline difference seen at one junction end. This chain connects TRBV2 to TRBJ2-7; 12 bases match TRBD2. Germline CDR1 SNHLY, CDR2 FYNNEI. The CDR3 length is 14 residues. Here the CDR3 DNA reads TGTGCCAGCAGTGAAGAGACTAGCGGGGGCCCCATATCTTTC. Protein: CASSEETSGGPISF.

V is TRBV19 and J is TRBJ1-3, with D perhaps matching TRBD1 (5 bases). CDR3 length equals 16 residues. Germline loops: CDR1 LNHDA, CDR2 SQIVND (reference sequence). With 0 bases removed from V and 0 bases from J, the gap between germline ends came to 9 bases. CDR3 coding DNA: TGTGCCAGTAGTATAGACGACAGATACTCTGGAAACACCATATATTTT. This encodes CASSIDDRYSGNTIYF.

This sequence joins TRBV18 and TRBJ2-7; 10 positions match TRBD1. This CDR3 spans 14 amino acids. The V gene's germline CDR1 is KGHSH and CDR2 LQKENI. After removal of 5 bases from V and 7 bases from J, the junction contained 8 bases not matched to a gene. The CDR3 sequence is CASSSDRGAGEQYF. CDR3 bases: TGTGCCAGCTCATCGGACAGGGGGGCGGGGGAGCAGTACTTC.

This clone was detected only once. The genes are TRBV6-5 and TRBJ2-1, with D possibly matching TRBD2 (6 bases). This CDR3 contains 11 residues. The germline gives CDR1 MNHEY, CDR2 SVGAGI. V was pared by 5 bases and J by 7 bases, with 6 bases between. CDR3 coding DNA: TGTGCCAGCAGTAGCGGGAATGAGCAGTTCTTC. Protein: CASSSGNEQFF.

Here the CDR3 reads CASSYSWTGSFEQYF. The CDR3, as DNA: TGTGCCAGCAGTTACTCGTGGACAGGGAGCTTTGAGCAGTACTTC. The V gene is TRBV6-5, the J gene TRBJ2-7, with 8 bases aligning to TRBD1. V dropped 0 bases and J dropped 7; count of bases not matched to a gene: 8. Germline-derived CDR1 and CDR2 are MNHEY and SVGAGI. The CDR3 runs to 15 residues.

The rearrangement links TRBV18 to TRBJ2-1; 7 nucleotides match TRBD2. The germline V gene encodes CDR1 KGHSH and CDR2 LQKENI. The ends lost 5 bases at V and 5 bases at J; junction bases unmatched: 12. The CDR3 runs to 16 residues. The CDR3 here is CASSMRGGTNDNEQFF. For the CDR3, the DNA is TGTGCCAGCTCAATGCGCGGGGGAACGAATGACAATGAGCAGTTCTTC.

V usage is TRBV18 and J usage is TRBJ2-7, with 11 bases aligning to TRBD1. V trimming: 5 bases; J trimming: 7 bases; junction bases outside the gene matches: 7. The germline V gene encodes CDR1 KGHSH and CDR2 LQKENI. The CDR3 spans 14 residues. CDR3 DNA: TGTGCCAGCTCATTCGGACAGGGGGCGCGGGAGCAGTACTTC. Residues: CASSFGQGAREQYF.

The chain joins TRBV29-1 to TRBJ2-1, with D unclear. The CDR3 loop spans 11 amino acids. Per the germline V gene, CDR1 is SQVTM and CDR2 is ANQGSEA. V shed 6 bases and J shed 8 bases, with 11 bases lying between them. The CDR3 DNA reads TGCAGCGTACCTGTCCTCGATGAGCAGTTCTTC. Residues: CSVPVLDEQFF.

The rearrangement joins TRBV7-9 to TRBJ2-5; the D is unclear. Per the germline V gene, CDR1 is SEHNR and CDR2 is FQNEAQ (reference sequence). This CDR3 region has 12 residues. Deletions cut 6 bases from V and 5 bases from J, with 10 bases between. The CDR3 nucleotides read TGTGCCAGCAGTCCTAGGATGGAGACCCAGTACTTC. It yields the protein CASSPRMETQYF.

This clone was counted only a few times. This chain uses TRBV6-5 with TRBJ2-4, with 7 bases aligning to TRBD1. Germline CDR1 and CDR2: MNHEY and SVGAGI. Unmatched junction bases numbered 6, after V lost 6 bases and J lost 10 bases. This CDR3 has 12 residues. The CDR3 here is CASSPTTGIQYF. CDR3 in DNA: TGTGCCAGCAGCCCTACGACAGGGATTCAGTACTTC.